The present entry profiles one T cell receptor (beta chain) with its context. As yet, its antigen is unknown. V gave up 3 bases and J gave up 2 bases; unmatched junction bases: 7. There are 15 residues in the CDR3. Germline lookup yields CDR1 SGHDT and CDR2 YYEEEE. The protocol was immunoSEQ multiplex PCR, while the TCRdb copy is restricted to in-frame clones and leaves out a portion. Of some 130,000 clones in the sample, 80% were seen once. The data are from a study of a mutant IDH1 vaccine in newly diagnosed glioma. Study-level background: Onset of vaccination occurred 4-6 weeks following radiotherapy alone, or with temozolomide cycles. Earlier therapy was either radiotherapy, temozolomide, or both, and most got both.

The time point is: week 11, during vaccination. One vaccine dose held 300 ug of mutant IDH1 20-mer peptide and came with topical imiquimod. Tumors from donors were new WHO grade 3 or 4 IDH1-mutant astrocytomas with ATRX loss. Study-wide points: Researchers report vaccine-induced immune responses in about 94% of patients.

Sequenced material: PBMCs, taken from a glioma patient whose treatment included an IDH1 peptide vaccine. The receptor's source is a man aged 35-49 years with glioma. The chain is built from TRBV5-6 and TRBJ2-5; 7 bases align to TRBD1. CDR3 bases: TGTGCCAGCAGCTGGGGACAGCTCAAACAAGAGACCCAGTACTTC. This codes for CASSWGQLKQETQYF.